Each of the 11 T cell receptor beta chains below was sequenced from the same sample in a study of cytotoxic CD8 clonotypes in ibrutinib-treated CLL. Sequencing was performed with immunoSEQ multiplex PCR; in TCRdb, only in-frame clones are kept and a portion is missing. Among around 300,000 clones listed, about 80% were seen once. This sample comprised PBMCs, obtained before ibrutinib treatment. The origin of the receptors is a human donor with chronic lymphocytic leukemia.

This clone was recorded a few times. V usage is TRBV5-1 and J usage is TRBJ1-5; 8 bases map to TRBD1. This CDR3 is 14 amino acids long. J was trimmed by 9 bases and V by 4 bases; bases with no gene match: 9. Looked up from germline, CDR1 is SGHRS and CDR2 is YFSETQ. In DNA form, the CDR3 reads TGCGCCAGCAGCCCGGAGACAGGGGCATTGCCCCAGCATTTT. The encoded protein is CASSPETGALPQHF.

The chain employs TRBV18 and TRBJ2-3, with D uncertain. There are 14 residues in the CDR3. Per the germline V gene, CDR1 is KGHSH and CDR2 is LQKENI. V lost 0 bases, J lost 1 base, and 5 bases lay in between. CDR3 region: CASSPPIGTDTQYF. The DNA of the CDR3 is TGTGCCAGCTCACCACCGATTGGCACAGATACGCAGTATTTT.

The chain couples TRBV18 to TRBJ2-2; no clear D. This CDR3 is 15 amino acids long. The germline gives CDR1 KGHSH, CDR2 LQKENI. The germline V and J ends were trimmed by 0 bases and 3 bases, with 8 bases remaining between them. The CDR3 spells CASSPPSTYTGELFF. The CDR3 DNA reads TGTGCCAGCTCACCACCATCCACTTACACCGGGGAGCTGTTTTTT.

The chain uses TRBV20-1 and TRBJ1-1; maybe TRBD1 (5 bases). Germline CDR1 is DFQATT and CDR2 is SNEGSKA (reference sequence). V shed 6 bases and J shed 11 bases, with 16 bases lying between them. The CDR3 contains 11 residues. The CDR3 DNA reads TGCAGTGCCGCGGGGGTGGTTTGGGCTTTCTTT. Amino acid sequence: CSAAGVVWAFF.

This clone was picked up one time. Here the CDR3 reads CASRQGHPGELFF. The CDR3 DNA sequence: TGTGCCAGCAGGCAAGGACACCCCGGGGAGCTGTTTTTT. The V and J genes are TRBV6-5 and TRBJ2-2, with D perhaps TRBD1 (5 bases). Germline lookup yields CDR1 MNHEY and CDR2 SVGAGI. V lost 6 bases and J 6 bases, leaving 11 bases between the germline ends. The CDR3 length is 13 residues.

CDR3 sequence (DNA): TGCGCCAGCAGCCAAGTTTATCGCCGGACTAGCGGGAGGGCGGAGACCCAGTACTTC. Protein product: CASSQVYRRTSGRAETQYF. The J gene is TRBJ2-5, the V gene TRBV4-3, with 15 bases aligning to TRBD2. The J segment lost 5 bases and the V segment lost 1 base, leaving 11 bases of the junction unmatched. The length of the CDR3 is 19 residues. In germline, CDR1 is LGHNA, CDR2 YSLEER.

The chain is built from TRBV30 and TRBJ1-1; D possibly corresponds to TRBD1 (5 bases). The germline V gene encodes CDR1 GTSNPN and CDR2 SVGIG (reference sequence). This CDR3 is built from 11 residues. Trimming stripped 7 bases from V and 3 bases from J, with 9 bases between. CDR3 bases: TGTGCCTCCCCGGGGGACACTGAAGCTTTCTTT. This encodes CASPGDTEAFF.

This chain uses TRBV5-1 with TRBJ2-6, with D maybe TRBD1 (5 bases). The V gene's germline CDR1 is SGHRS and CDR2 YFSETQ. Trimming cost V 9 bases and J 0 bases, with 10 bases left between them. The CDR3 length is 14 residues. The CDR3 is CATQGASGANVLTF. CDR3 coding DNA: TGCGCCACCCAAGGGGCCTCTGGGGCCAACGTCCTGACTTTC.

The chain couples TRBV7-3 to TRBJ2-7, with TRBD2 matching over 9 bases. Germline loops: CDR1 SGHTA, CDR2 FQGTGA. J lost 3 bases, V lost 3 bases, and 3 bases had no gene match. This CDR3 region has 14 residues. The CDR3 sequence: CASSLVAGVYEQYF. The DNA of the CDR3 is TGTGCCAGCAGCTTGGTAGCGGGAGTCTACGAGCAGTACTTC.

The J gene is TRBJ2-1, the V gene TRBV6-5, with 7 positions matching TRBD2. The CDR3 has 16 residues. V lost 0 bases, J lost 7 bases, and 9 bases stayed unmatched. The V gene's germline CDR1 is MNHEY and CDR2 SVGAGI. In nucleotides, the CDR3 is TGTGCCAGCAGTTACTCAAAGCGGGGAGGAGGTAATGAGCAGTTCTTC. Translation: CASSYSKRGGGNEQFF.

The chain carries TRBV19 and TRBJ2-6; D might be TRBD1 (5 bases). The ends were cut back, 3 bases at V and 1 base at J, with 16 bases in the middle. In germline, CDR1 is LNHDA, CDR2 SQIVND (reference sequence). The length of the CDR3 is 18 residues. The CDR3 loop is CASSIPAQGWSGANVLTF. The CDR3 DNA sequence: TGTGCCAGTAGTATCCCCGCGCAGGGTTGGTCTGGGGCCAACGTCCTGACTTTC.